A single sample is the source of the 10 T cell receptor beta chains below, sequenced in a study of blood T cell repertoires in COVID-19. Data came from immunoSEQ multiplex PCR; TCRdb stores just in-frame clones and leaves some out. This table holds 300,000 to 400,000 clones, 70% to 90% found once. Input material: peripheral blood. All receptors derive from a woman aged 45-59 years who had recovered from COVID-19.

The V and J genes are TRBV6-5 and TRBJ2-3, with D possibly TRBD2 on 5 matching bases. The V gene's germline CDR1 is MNHEY and CDR2 SVGAGI. Between the trimmed V and J ends, which lost 8 bases and 1 base, there was a span of 10 bases. The length of the CDR3 is 13 residues. The CDR3 DNA reads as TGTGCCAGCGGGGAGCCGGGCACAGATACGCAGTATTTT. As protein: CASGEPGTDTQYF.

The CDR3 reads CASSLGGASYEQYF. Written as DNA, the CDR3 is TGTGCCAGCAGCCTGGGGGGAGCTTCCTACGAGCAGTACTTC. J is TRBJ2-7 and V is TRBV3-1 (or the pseudogene TRBV3-2), with D possibly matching TRBD2 (6 bases). Germline V gives CDR1 LGHDT, CDR2 YNNKEL (reference sequence). V was trimmed by 4 bases and J by 1 base, leaving 11 bases between them. The CDR3 loop spans 14 amino acids.

The chain carries TRBV21-1 and TRBJ1-1. TRBV21-1 is given as a pseudogene. The CDR3 runs to 9 residues. The CDR3 protein is CAIEFGAFF. In nucleotides, the CDR3 is TGTGCCATCGAATTCGGAGCTTTCTTT.

V usage is TRBV19 and J usage is TRBJ1-2; D is perhaps TRBD1 (6 bases). Germline CDR1 is LNHDA and CDR2 is SQIVND (reference sequence). V was clipped by 4 bases and J by 3 bases, with 15 bases between them. The CDR3 has 15 residues. This chain's CDR3 is CASSNPQGGDYGYTF. The CDR3 bases are TGTGCCAGTAGTAACCCCCAAGGGGGTGACTATGGCTACACCTTC. Drawing the rest from reference TRBV19 and TRBJ1-2, the complete variable domain is DGGITQSPKYLFRKEGQNVTLSCEQNLNHDAMYWYRQDPGQGLRLIYYSQIVNDFQKGDIAEGYSVSREKKESFPLTVTSAQKNPTAFYLCASSNPQGGDYGYTFGSGTRLTVV.

This rearrangement joins TRBV7-5 to TRBJ1-4; the table's D call of TRBD1 was not tested on the DNA. TRBV7-5 is flagged as a pseudogene. This CDR3 has 12 amino acids. The CDR3: CARKANREKLFF. CDR3 nucleotides: TGTGCCAGAAAGGCAAACAGGGAAAAACTGTTTTTT.

This clone showed up just once. The J gene is TRBJ2-6, the V gene TRBV6-2 or TRBV6-3; D unresolved. Looked up from germline, CDR1 is MNHEY and CDR2 is SVGEGT. CDR3 length equals 19 residues. V dropped 0 bases and J dropped 1 base, with 16 bases sitting between them. This CDR3 is CASSYSFPILTSGANVLTF. The CDR3 DNA reads TGTGCCAGCAGTTACTCATTTCCCATACTTACGTCTGGGGCCAACGTCCTGACTTTC.

V is TRBV9 and J is TRBJ1-1; 9 bases are shared with TRBD1. The ends lost 4 bases at V and 3 bases at J; junction bases unmatched: 7. CDR1 and CDR2 from the germline V gene are SGDLS and YYNGEE. This CDR3 region has 15 residues. CDR3 coding DNA: TGTGCCAGCAGCAAAACAGGGGGCGTGGACACTGAAGCTTTCTTT. Protein product: CASSKTGGVDTEAFF.

The rearrangement uses TRBV11-2 and TRBJ2-2; TRBD1 aligns across 8 bases. Losses at the gene ends were 3 bases for V and 5 bases for J; bases not matched to a gene: 5. The CDR3 totals 15 residues. Germline CDR1 is SGHAT and CDR2 is FQNNGV. The CDR3 coding sequence is TGTGCCAGCAGCTTTACAGGGGGGAGAACCGGGGAGCTGTTTTTT. Amino acid sequence: CASSFTGGRTGELFF.

The chain is built from TRBV5-1 and TRBJ1-2, with 8 bases fitting TRBD1. Looked up from germline, CDR1 is SGHRS and CDR2 is YFSETQ. The CDR3 has 13 residues. V lost 3 bases to trimming and J lost 7 bases; unmatched junction nucleotides: 5. CDR3 region: CASSSQGEVGYTF. As DNA, the CDR3 is TGCGCCAGCAGCTCACAGGGGGAAGTTGGCTACACCTTC.

The chain has TRBV5-1 and TRBJ2-3; 8 nucleotides line up with TRBD1. Germline CDR1 is SGHRS and CDR2 is YFSETQ. The length of the CDR3 is 15 residues. The J segment lost 4 bases and the V segment lost 4 bases, leaving 8 bases of the junction unmatched. In DNA form, the CDR3 reads TGCGCCAGCAGCCGCGACAGGGGCGGGCCAGATACGCAGTATTTT. Protein: CASSRDRGGPDTQYF.